This T cell receptor beta chain is from a study of T-cell memory formation after mild COVID-19. This clonotype was seen ten or more times. The J segment lost 7 bases and the V segment lost 3 bases, leaving 8 bases of the junction unmatched. Germline V gene sequence: CDR1 SGHRS, CDR2 YFSETQ. This CDR3 region has 15 residues. From the 5' RACE reads, TCRdb called clonotypes with MiXCR, one entry per CDR3 protein. The table has 300,000 to 350,000 distinct CDR3 sequences, less than 20% seen once. The receptor comes from a man aged 18 to 35 who had mild COVID-19 (a few samples of this study predate the infection). Cell type and time point are not known. The V call is TRBV5-1, the J call TRBJ1-2; TRBD1 aligns across 11 bases. Input material: PBMCs or a T cell subset sorted from them (not recorded which). This chain's CDR3 is CASSSDGQGAGGYTF. CDR3 bases: TGCGCCAGCAGCTCCGACGGACAGGGGGCTGGTGGCTACACCTTC.